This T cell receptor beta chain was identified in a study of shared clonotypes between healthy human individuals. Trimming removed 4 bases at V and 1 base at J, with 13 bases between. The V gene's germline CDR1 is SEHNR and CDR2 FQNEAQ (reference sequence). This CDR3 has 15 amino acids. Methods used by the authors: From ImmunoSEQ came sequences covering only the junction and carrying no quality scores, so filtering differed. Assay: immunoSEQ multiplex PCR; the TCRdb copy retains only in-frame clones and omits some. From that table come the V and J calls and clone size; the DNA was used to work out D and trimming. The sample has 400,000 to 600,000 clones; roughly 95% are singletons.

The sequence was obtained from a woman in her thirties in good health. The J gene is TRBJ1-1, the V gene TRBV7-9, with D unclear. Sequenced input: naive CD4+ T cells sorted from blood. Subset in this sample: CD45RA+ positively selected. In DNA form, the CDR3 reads TGTGCCAGCAGCTCCACGACACTTTCGAACACTGAAGCTTTCTTT. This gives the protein CASSSTTLSNTEAFF.